This T cell receptor (beta chain) is drawn from a study of blood T cell repertoires in COVID-19. Overall study context: COVID-19 samples collected from the United States, Italy and Spain covered acute and convalescent phases.

Method: immunoSEQ multiplex PCR; TCRdb's copy keeps in-frame clones and lacks some. The sample includes about 29,000 clones, 80% to 90% of them seen just once. J was trimmed by 4 bases and V by 2 bases; bases with no gene match: 3. Germline V lookup: CDR1 MNHEY, CDR2 SVGEGT. This CDR3 is 15 amino acids long. The source material was peripheral blood. The rearrangement uses TRBV6-2 or TRBV6-3 and TRBJ2-5, with TRBD2 identical over 11 bases. The receptor comes from a woman older than 75 with COVID-19, enrolled during active disease. The CDR3 coding sequence is TGTGCCAGCAGTTACGGACTAGCGGGCCGAGAGACCCAGTACTTC. It specifies CASSYGLAGRETQYF.